Reported below is one T cell receptor (beta chain). The source of the sample is a study of human T cells and chemical hapten exposure. Study summary: Patients were given diphenylcyclopropenone on the scalp weekly across the approximately 24-week study. Small discrepancies in pooled library volume mainly accounted for the varying TCR yields per sample. Mostly female, the patients presented with alopecia areata, totalis or universalis.

Treatment reported: therapeutic diphenylcyclopropenone sensitization with weekly scalp DPC. Unique molecular identifiers were linked by the library to individual cDNA molecules. One entry per CDR3 protein results from TCRdb running MiXCR on the reads. This sample's clone table lists 85 distinct CDR3 sequences. This receptor was identified in an adult with alopecia areata. Some clones in this sample may be carry-over from other donors' samples. This table probably holds off-target reads from a library built for another chain. The material was whole blood, obtained before DPC sensitization or 2, 6, or about 24 weeks after (not recorded which).

The CDR3, as DNA: TGCGCCAGCAGCTTGATAGCGGGAGGTCTGGTTGAGCAGTTCTTC. It translates to CASSLIAGGLVEQFF. J is TRBJ2-1 and V is TRBV5-1; TRBD2 agrees at 10 bases. This CDR3 comprises 15 residues. J lost 9 bases, V lost 1 base, and 7 bases had no gene match. In germline, CDR1 is SGHRS, CDR2 YFSETQ.